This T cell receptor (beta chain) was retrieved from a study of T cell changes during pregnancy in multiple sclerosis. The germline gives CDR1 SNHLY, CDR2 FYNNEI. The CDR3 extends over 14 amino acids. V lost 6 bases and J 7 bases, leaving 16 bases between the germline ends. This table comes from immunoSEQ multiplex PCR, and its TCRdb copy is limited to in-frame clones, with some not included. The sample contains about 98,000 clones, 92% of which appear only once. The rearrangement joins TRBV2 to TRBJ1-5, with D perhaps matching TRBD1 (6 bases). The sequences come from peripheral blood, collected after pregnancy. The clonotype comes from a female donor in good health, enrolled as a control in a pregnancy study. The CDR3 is CASSENQGSQPQHF. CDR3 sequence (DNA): TGTGCCAGCAGCGAAAATCAGGGGAGCCAGCCCCAGCATTTT.